These 3 T cell receptor beta chains were all obtained from the same sample, sequenced in a study of shared clonotypes between healthy human individuals. TCRdb keeps only in-frame clones here, not all; method: immunoSEQ multiplex PCR. The sample yields approximately 940,000 clones, around three quarters seen once. Sequencing was carried out using memory CD4+ T cells sorted from blood. Subset noted: CD45RA-negative fraction. These receptors all come from a man between 18 and 29 years old in good health.

The chain recombines TRBV5-4 with TRBJ1-4; D unresolved. The germline V gene encodes CDR1 SGHNT and CDR2 YYREEE (reference sequence). The CDR3 spans 12 residues. V lost 3 bases and J 5 bases, leaving 5 bases between the germline ends. DNA for the CDR3: TGTGCCAGCAGCTCGGCAAATGAAAAACTGTTTTTT. It specifies CASSSANEKLFF.

This clone has only one observation. V and J are TRBV7-9 and TRBJ1-2; no clear D. Trimming shortened V by 2 bases and J by 6 bases, and 10 bases separated the two germline ends. CDR1 and CDR2 (germline): SEHNR, FQNEAQ (reference sequence). The CDR3 totals 13 residues. This CDR3 is CASSLIFSHGYTF. The CDR3 DNA is TGTGCCAGCAGCTTAATTTTTTCCCATGGCTACACCTTC.

The chain carries TRBV19 and TRBJ1-4, with TRBD1 matching over 8 bases. The germline V gene has CDR1 LNHDA and CDR2 SQIVND (reference sequence). This CDR3 contains 14 residues. The V gene end was trimmed by 5 bases and the J gene end by 5 bases; junction bases not matched to a gene: 4. The CDR3 DNA sequence: TGTGCCAGTAGTGCGACAGGGGTGAATGAAAAACTGTTTTTT. This codes for CASSATGVNEKLFF.